The TCR beta chain described here comes from a study of shared clonotypes between healthy human individuals. Study outcomes and limitations: An effect of sequencing depth on clonotype sharing among donors was expected. Naive subsets tended to show greater estimated richness than memory subsets. When compared with the clonotypes that were shared by all four sorted-subset donors, the non-shared clonotypes turned out to have lower generation probabilities.

Concerning this clone itself: Its cognate antigen is unknown.

CDR1 is SGHNT, CDR2 YYREEE, per germline (reference sequence). The length of the CDR3 is 14 residues. V gave up 3 bases and J gave up 4 bases, with 10 bases separating them. The authors divided CD4+ cells into CD45RA+ naive and CD45RA-negative memory subsets. Repertoires were generated with immunoSEQ multiplex PCR, while TCRdb's copy carries only in-frame clones and drops some. The sample has 600,000 to 750,000 clones, roughly 78% seen once. The chain combines TRBV5-4 with TRBJ2-2, with a tentative D call TRBD1 (6 bases). Sample: memory CD4+ T cells sorted from blood. Subset meaning: CD45RA-negative fraction. The receptor's source is a woman younger than 45 in good health. The CDR3 sequence is CASSSGVVTGELFF. CDR3 in DNA: TGTGCCAGCAGCTCAGGGGTGGTCACCGGGGAGCTGTTTTTT.